This T cell receptor (beta chain) was captured by sequencing in a study of CD8 T cells in ankylosing spondylitis. Findings of the study overall: Several of the motif variants were reported before in synovial fluid and blood from reactive arthritis. Ankylosing spondylitis blood appeared to carry a characteristic TCR beta motif of roughly 8 highly homologous variants.

The germline gives CDR1 DFQATT, CDR2 SNEGSKA (reference sequence). The CDR3 totals 15 residues. Trimming shortened V by 5 bases and J by 0 bases, and 14 bases separated the two germline ends. There are a few counts of this clonotype. Its antigen is unidentified. Scientists made TCR beta libraries using quantitative 5'-RACE with molecular barcodes. One entry per CDR3 protein results from TCRdb running MiXCR on the 5' RACE reads. Here the sample spans around 430,000 distinct CDR3 sequences, roughly 15% being singletons. The specimen was blood, either unsorted or a sorted T cell fraction (not recorded which). This TCR came from a male donor with ankylosing spondylitis. This chain links TRBV20-1 with TRBJ1-5; D is undetermined. The CDR3 spells CSAERSAYSNQPQHF. The CDR3 DNA sequence: TGCAGTGCTGAGCGGTCCGCGTATAGCAATCAGCCCCAGCATTTT.